This T cell receptor beta chain was documented in a study of OX40 agonist ivuxolimab in advanced cancers. As for the study more broadly: Ivuxolimab, which targeted the costimulatory receptor OX40 (CD134), was an agonistic, fully human IgG2 monoclonal antibody. Partial responses occurred in three dose-escalation patients: two with cutaneous melanoma and one with hepatocellular carcinoma. Of the roughly 52 dose-escalation patients, hepatocellular carcinoma was present in roughly 19, melanoma in approximately 15, renal cell carcinoma in 9 and head and neck cancer in 9. The paper describes the monotherapy dose-escalation part (N of about 57 patients) of the phase I trial of ivuxolimab. Intravenous ivuxolimab was administered to patients every 2 weeks at six dose levels: 0.01, 0.1, 0.3, 1.5, 3 and 10 mg/kg. Patients were allowed to have had prior anti-PD-1, anti-PD-L1 or anti-CTLA-4 therapy, and 40% of the dose-escalation patients had previously received checkpoint inhibitors. Peripheral TCRbeta sequencing was intended to test whether TCR sequence diversity was altered and clonal T-cell expansion was caused by ivuxolimab. A male proportion of around 83% and a mean age of about 60 years, ranging from 23 to 79, were recorded for the dose-escalation cohort. General findings and caveats noted by the study authors: Partial responders in the 0.1-3.0 mg/kg groups had among the lowest normalized peripheral clonal expansion, especially among CD8+ T cells. Low levels of normalized T-cell clonal expansion were also seen in some nonresponding patients. At doses from 0.1 to 3.0 mg/kg, clonal expansion was seen in both CD4+ and CD8+ blood T cells between baseline and week 6. After ivuxolimab, CD8+ T cells had more expanded clones than CD4+ T cells on average. The antigen specificity of the peripheral T cells that underwent clonal expansion was not determined.

Patients with autoimmune disease history or receiving systemic immunosuppression were excluded from the trial. Peripheral blood for TCR sequencing was collected from all dose cohorts at baseline, on cycle 4 day 1, and on cycle 7 day 1. The samples were taken from a phase I, first-in-human, multicenter, open-label dose-escalation trial of ivuxolimab. Adults with locally advanced or metastatic head and neck squamous cell, hepatocellular, melanoma or renal cell carcinoma were enrolled in the trial. CD4+ and CD8+ T cells were sorted separately from peripheral blood before TCR sequencing. Genomic DNA was isolated from the sorted cells so that the TCRbeta CDR3 region could be sequenced. TCRbeta CDR3 regions were sequenced using the immunoSEQ Assay. The immuneACCESS repertoire file appears here via TCRdb, limited to in-frame rearrangements. These files lack a portion of the clones; in checked studies, under half of the deficit traces to unresolved V genes, and the cause of the others is not known. This sample comprises about 40,000 clones, 80% to 90% of them detected only once. 15% to 20% of the sample is held by the ten biggest clonotypes.

This clone came up once. Its antigen is unknown. Base qualities are not at hand, and no much larger clone is one base apart. The TCR originated in an adult with an advanced solid tumor such as melanoma, head and neck, liver or kidney cancer. Sequenced material: CD4+ or CD8+ T cells sorted from blood, taken in a trial of the OX40 agonist ivuxolimab.

The CDR3 has the sequence CASSPWGQALYGYTF. The nucleotides read TGTGCCAGCAGCCCCTGGGGACAGGCCCTCTATGGCTACACCTTC. The rearrangement joined TRBV9 to TRBJ1-2; the central 8 bases match TRBD1. The germline V and J ends show losses of 4 bases and 4 bases respectively, and no gene match explains 9 bases of the junction. From its cysteine to its phenylalanine, the CDR3 spans 15 amino acids. Only CDR3 DNA is held: 45 bases, read in frame from base 1. Sequences SGDLS (CDR1) and YYNGEE (CDR2) are obtained from the germline V gene.